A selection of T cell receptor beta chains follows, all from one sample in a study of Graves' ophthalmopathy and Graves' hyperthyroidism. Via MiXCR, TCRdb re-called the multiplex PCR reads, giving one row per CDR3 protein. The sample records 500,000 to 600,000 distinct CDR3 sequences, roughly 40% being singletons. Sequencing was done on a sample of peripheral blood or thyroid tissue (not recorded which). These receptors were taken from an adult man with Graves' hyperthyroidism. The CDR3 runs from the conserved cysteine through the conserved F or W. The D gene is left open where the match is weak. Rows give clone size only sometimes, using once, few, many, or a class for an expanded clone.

cdr3_aa: CSVVGGSGELFF; cdr3_nt: TGCAGCGTTGTCGGGGGGTCCGGGGAGCTGTTTTTT; cdr3_length: 12; v_call: TRBV29-1; clone_size: -; d_call: TRBD2; j_call: TRBJ2-2
cdr3_aa: CASRAHGNTEAFF; cdr3_nt: TGTGCCAGCAGGGCCCACGGGAACACTGAAGCTTTCTTT; cdr3_length: 13; v_call: TRBV2; clone_size: many; d_call: -; j_call: TRBJ1-1
cdr3_aa: CATSWGQGEETQYF; cdr3_nt: TGTGCCACCAGCTGGGGGCAGGGCGAGGAGACCCAGTACTTC; cdr3_length: 14; v_call: TRBV15; clone_size: many; d_call: -; j_call: TRBJ2-5
cdr3_aa: CATQGQIDYGYTF; cdr3_nt: TGTGCCACCCAAGGACAGATAGACTATGGCTACACCTTC; cdr3_length: 13; v_call: TRBV24-1; clone_size: many; d_call: -; j_call: TRBJ1-2
cdr3_aa: CASSSGDRQAFF; cdr3_nt: TGTGCCAGCAGTTCCGGGGACAGACAAGCTTTCTTT; cdr3_length: 12; v_call: TRBV12-3/TRBV12-4; clone_size: many; d_call: TRBD1; j_call: TRBJ1-1
cdr3_aa: CASSNNPSRTGATRKLFF; cdr3_nt: TGTGCCAGCAGTAATAACCCCTCCCGGACAGGGGCAACACGAAAACTGTTTTTT; cdr3_length: 18; v_call: TRBV12-3/TRBV12-4; clone_size: many; d_call: TRBD1; j_call: TRBJ1-4
cdr3_aa: CASSKGQGGTGELFF; cdr3_nt: TGTGCCAGCAGCAAGGGACAGGGGGGCACCGGGGAGCTGTTTTTT; cdr3_length: 15; v_call: TRBV10-3; clone_size: once; d_call: TRBD1; j_call: TRBJ2-2
cdr3_aa: CASSLAPGRVTGEQYF; cdr3_nt: TGTGCCAGCAGCTTAGCTCCGGGCAGGGTGACGGGGGAGCAGTACTTC; cdr3_length: 16; v_call: TRBV13; clone_size: many; d_call: -; j_call: TRBJ2-7
cdr3_aa: CASSPGGYEKLFF; cdr3_nt: TGTGCCTCCAGTCCGGGCGGCTATGAAAAACTGTTTTTT; cdr3_length: 13; v_call: TRBV28; clone_size: -; d_call: -; j_call: TRBJ1-4
cdr3_aa: CSASPGQGSSYEQYF; cdr3_nt: TGCAGTGCTAGTCCGGGACAGGGATCGTCCTACGAGCAGTACTTC; cdr3_length: 15; v_call: TRBV20-1; clone_size: many; d_call: TRBD1; j_call: TRBJ2-7